What follows is one TCR beta chain and its context. The antigen is unknown. Isolation of CD4+ T cells took place after 10 days of culture. This person's SARS-CoV-2 infection, confirmed by PCR, occurred between March and December 2020. As their vaccination, participants received two doses of either BNT162b2 or mRNA-1273. This sample was included in a study of vaccination effects on CD4 cells after COVID-19. Germline assignment: CDR1 SGHRS and CDR2 YFSETQ. There are 14 residues in the CDR3. The junction had 4 bases not matched to a gene; V was cut back by 3 bases and J by 2 bases. TCRdb's copy holds only in-frame clones and misses some; the assay was immunoSEQ multiplex PCR. The data show nearly 50,000 clones, with 65% to 75% seen just once and 5.4% held by the top ten.

This chain connects TRBV5-1 to TRBJ2-7; 8 nucleotides match TRBD2. The clonotype originates from a human donor who had a prior SARS-CoV-2 infection. The source was CD4+ T cells from PBMCs cultured without peptide, collected after COVID-19 vaccination. This CDR3 reads CASSWGLGPYEQYF. CDR3 nucleotides: TGCGCCAGCAGCTGGGGACTAGGCCCCTACGAGCAGTACTTC.